The 2 T cell receptor beta chains listed next were all sequenced from one sample in a study of tumor and adjacent non-tumor tissue in lung cancer. TCRbeta libraries were built with three rounds of nested PCR, modified from ARM-PCR. TCRdb independently ran MiXCR on the multiplex PCR reads; one entry per CDR3 protein. The sample has 60,000 to 80,000 distinct CDR3 sequences; about two thirds are singletons. No cell sorting was done before RNA was extracted from the tissue. More than 3 cm separated this lung sample from the edge of the tumor. The sample taken for sequencing was distant non-tumor lung tissue. Receptor source: a woman aged 45 to 65 with non-small cell lung cancer.

Only a few counts were recorded for this clonotype. A single base separates this from a much larger clone, so it may be a read error. The chain recombines TRBV20-1 with TRBJ2-7; possible D gene TRBD2, 5 bases. CDR1 and CDR2 (germline): DFQATT, SNEGSKA (reference sequence). The CDR3 length is 12 residues. The CDR3 spells CSVRVTSYEQYF. The CDR3, as DNA: TGCAGTGTTAGAGTAACTAGCTACGAGCAGTACTTC.

Of note for this clonotype: Compared with germline, one end of the junction differs, possibly owing to a read error. This chain links TRBV6-2 or TRBV6-3 with TRBJ2-7; D possibly corresponds to TRBD1 (6 bases). Germline V gene data show CDR1 as MNHEY and CDR2 as SVGEGT. The CDR3 consists of 14 residues. The CDR3 bases are TGTGCCAACAGTGACAGGTCACTCTCCTATGAGCAGTACTTC. This translates into CANSDRSLSYEQYF.